Listed below are T cell receptor beta chains from one sample, sequenced in a study of shared clonotypes between healthy human individuals. Clones were read by immunoSEQ multiplex PCR, and TCRdb kept only the in-frame ones, dropping some. The sample contains around 1.9 million clones, more than 85% of which appear only once. Source material: naive CD8+ T cells from PBMCs. These receptors were obtained from a young man in good health. Some clones in this sample may be carry-over from other donors' samples. Each CDR3 is given with its conserved first and last residue. D genes are given only for firm matches. Size is omitted from some rows. Given values are once, few, many or a class for expanded clones.

d_call: TRBD1
j_call: TRBJ2-3
v_call: TRBV4-2
clone_size: .
cdr3_aa: CASSQEAGQGWTDTQYF
cdr3_nt: TGTGCCAGCAGCCAAGAGGCGGGACAGGGGTGGACAGATACGCAGTATTTT

d_call: TRBD1
j_call: TRBJ1-1
v_call: TRBV28
clone_size: .
cdr3_aa: CASSLPDRGEAFF
cdr3_nt: TGTGCCAGCAGTTTACCAGACAGGGGTGAAGCTTTCTTT

d_call: .
j_call: TRBJ2-1
v_call: TRBV5-6
clone_size: .
cdr3_aa: CASSLLAGESYNEQFF
cdr3_nt: TGTGCCAGCAGCTTGTTGGCAGGGGAATCCTACAATGAGCAGTTCTTC

d_call: .
j_call: TRBJ2-6
v_call: TRBV27
clone_size: once
cdr3_aa: CASSYRDLGNVLTF
cdr3_nt: TGTGCCAGCAGTTACCGGGATCTAGGCAACGTCCTGACTTTC

d_call: .
j_call: TRBJ2-2
v_call: TRBV7-9
clone_size: .
cdr3_aa: CASSLVGLFTGELFF
cdr3_nt: TGTGCCAGCAGCTTAGTCGGTCTTTTCACCGGGGAGCTGTTTTTT

d_call: .
j_call: TRBJ2-7
v_call: TRBV5-4
clone_size: .
cdr3_aa: CASSLYRDSTYEQYF
cdr3_nt: TGTGCCAGCAGCTTGTATAGGGACTCCACCTACGAGCAGTACTTC

d_call: TRBD1
j_call: TRBJ2-7
v_call: TRBV7-9
clone_size: .
cdr3_aa: CASSNSRDRSYEQYF
cdr3_nt: TGTGCCAGCAGCAATAGCCGGGACAGGTCTTACGAGCAGTACTTC

d_call: .
j_call: TRBJ2-6
v_call: TRBV6-5
clone_size: .
cdr3_aa: CASRQFSGANVLTF
cdr3_nt: TGTGCCAGCAGACAGTTCTCTGGGGCCAACGTCCTGACTTTC

d_call: .
j_call: TRBJ2-3
v_call: TRBV28
clone_size: .
cdr3_aa: CASSLLRGTDTQYF
cdr3_nt: TGTGCCAGCAGTTTACTCAGGGGAACAGATACGCAGTATTTT

d_call: TRBD2
j_call: TRBJ2-1
v_call: TRBV9
clone_size: .
cdr3_aa: CASSATSGTSYNEQFF
cdr3_nt: TGTGCCAGCAGCGCCACTAGCGGGACGTCCTACAATGAGCAGTTCTTC

d_call: .
j_call: TRBJ2-2
v_call: TRBV6-4
clone_size: many
cdr3_aa: CASSDSDTGELFF
cdr3_nt: TGTGCCAGCAGTGACTCGGACACCGGGGAGCTGTTTTTT

d_call: TRBD1
j_call: TRBJ1-1
v_call: TRBV13
clone_size: .
cdr3_aa: CASSLHDRGDTEAFF
cdr3_nt: TGTGCCAGCAGCTTACACGACAGGGGCGACACTGAAGCTTTCTTT

d_call: TRBD1
j_call: TRBJ2-7
v_call: TRBV13
clone_size: .
cdr3_aa: CASSPGTGLYEQYF
cdr3_nt: TGTGCCAGCAGCCCGGGGACAGGGCTGTACGAGCAGTACTTC

d_call: .
j_call: TRBJ1-1
v_call: TRBV7-9
clone_size: .
cdr3_aa: CASSYWTVNTEAFF
cdr3_nt: TGTGCCAGCAGTTATTGGACGGTTAACACTGAAGCTTTCTTT

d_call: .
j_call: TRBJ1-2
v_call: TRBV7-6
clone_size: .
cdr3_aa: CASSLVEVGGYDYGYTF
cdr3_nt: TGTGCCAGCAGCTTAGTAGAGGTGGGAGGGTACGACTATGGCTACACCTTC

d_call: .
j_call: TRBJ1-2
v_call: TRBV9
clone_size: .
cdr3_aa: CASTISGVSYGYTF
cdr3_nt: TGTGCCAGCACCATCTCAGGGGTCAGCTATGGCTACACCTTC

d_call: .
j_call: TRBJ1-5
v_call: TRBV28
clone_size: .
cdr3_aa: CASSFGQGTNQPQHF
cdr3_nt: TGTGCCAGCAGTTTCGGGCAGGGTACTAATCAGCCCCAGCATTTT

d_call: .
j_call: TRBJ2-7
v_call: TRBV9
clone_size: .
cdr3_aa: CASSVAPGVYYEQYF
cdr3_nt: TGTGCCAGCAGCGTAGCCCCGGGGGTCTACTACGAGCAGTACTTC

d_call: .
j_call: TRBJ2-7
v_call: TRBV19
clone_size: .
cdr3_aa: CASSHSYYEQYF
cdr3_nt: TGTGCCAGTAGTCACAGCTACTACGAGCAGTACTTC

d_call: .
j_call: TRBJ2-5
v_call: TRBV9
clone_size: .
cdr3_aa: CASSPYPLMETQYF
cdr3_nt: TGTGCCAGCAGCCCATATCCACTCATGGAGACCCAGTACTTC

d_call: .
j_call: TRBJ2-7
v_call: TRBV9
clone_size: .
cdr3_aa: CASSVGGEANEQYF
cdr3_nt: TGTGCCAGCAGCGTAGGCGGGGAGGCGAACGAGCAGTACTTC

d_call: .
j_call: TRBJ1-1
v_call: TRBV28
clone_size: .
cdr3_aa: CASSFSRSRAFF
cdr3_nt: TGTGCCAGCAGTTTCAGCCGCAGTCGAGCTTTCTTT

d_call: .
j_call: TRBJ1-1
v_call: TRBV7-8
clone_size: .
cdr3_aa: CASSRTGGAVTEAFF
cdr3_nt: TGTGCCAGCAGCCGAACGGGGGGCGCGGTCACTGAAGCTTTCTTT

d_call: TRBD2
j_call: TRBJ2-1
v_call: TRBV11-2
clone_size: .
cdr3_aa: CASSFFPSGLNNEQFF
cdr3_nt: TGTGCCAGCAGCTTCTTCCCTAGCGGGCTAAACAATGAGCAGTTCTTC

d_call: TRBD1
j_call: TRBJ2-7
v_call: TRBV27
clone_size: .
cdr3_aa: CASSFLRQGKGEQYF
cdr3_nt: TGTGCCAGCAGTTTCCTCCGACAGGGTAAGGGCGAGCAGTACTTC

d_call: .
j_call: TRBJ2-7
v_call: TRBV7-9
clone_size: .
cdr3_aa: CASRSGRTYEQYF
cdr3_nt: TGTGCCAGCAGGAGCGGTAGGACCTACGAGCAGTACTTC

d_call: TRBD2
j_call: TRBJ2-3
v_call: TRBV6-5
clone_size: .
cdr3_aa: CASSSQYSGRLDTQYF
cdr3_nt: TGTGCCAGCAGTTCCCAGTATAGCGGGAGGTTAGATACGCAGTATTTT

d_call: .
j_call: TRBJ1-1
v_call: TRBV5-4
clone_size: .
cdr3_aa: CASSPDRSNTEAFF
cdr3_nt: TGTGCCAGCAGTCCCGACAGGAGTAACACTGAAGCTTTCTTT

d_call: .
j_call: TRBJ2-3
v_call: TRBV15
clone_size: .
cdr3_aa: CATSRDLSTDTQYF
cdr3_nt: TGTGCCACCAGCAGAGATTTAAGCACAGATACGCAGTATTTT